Reported below is one T cell receptor (beta chain). The data belong to a study of technical replicates of blood from several donors. Measured with immunoSEQ multiplex PCR; TCRdb has only the in-frame clones, and not every one. This sample carries roughly 85,000 clones, nearly 95% of them seen once, and the ten largest clones take 0.26%. The germline V gene has CDR1 GTSNPN and CDR2 SVGIG (reference sequence). The CDR3 contains 14 residues. V gave up 4 bases and J gave up 7 bases, with 16 bases separating them. Specimen: T cells isolated from PBMCs. This TCR derives from a human donor in good health. The V call is TRBV30, the J call TRBJ1-4; D remains unclear. CDR3 nucleotides: TGTGCCTGGAATCTGGGAGGGCTGAGTGAAAAACTGTTTTTT. It is translated as CAWNLGGLSEKLFF.